A selection of T cell receptor beta chains follows, all from one sample in a study of blood T cell repertoires in COVID-19. This table comes from immunoSEQ multiplex PCR, and its TCRdb copy is limited to in-frame clones, with some not included. The table lists 430,000 or so clones, around nine tenths of them singletons. The sequenced sample was PBMCs or T cells enriched from blood (not recorded which). Receptors were obtained from a middle-aged woman who had recovered from COVID-19. CDR3s leave out the opening cysteine and the closing phenylalanine or tryptophan.

V gene	CDR3 protein
TRBV7-2	ASSPLSGNTEAF
TRBV28	ASRYGTAGNTIY
TRBV5-1	ASSPGITLNEQF
TRBV15	ATSRATQDYGYT
TRBV29-1	SVAQGNSPLH
TRBV11-2	ASSTAATTNEKLF
TRBV5-1	ASSLGQPLYNEQF
TRBV5-1	ASSFSSGNTPYEQY
TRBV27	ASSLEGISLAGGREQF
TRBV9	ASSVGPDSGRALNEQF
TRBV27	ASSLSSVSGGEQY
TRBV7-2	ASSPVGDYGYT
TRBV5-1	ASKGQANTEAF
TRBV25-1	ASSGTGKNQPQH
TRBV6-5	ASNSRTGGYGYT
TRBV24-1	ATSDYGLDEAF
TRBV4-1	ASSQVSDMGRSGKAF
TRBV6-2/TRBV6-3	ASSSPPVEIIYTEAF
TRBV19	ASSIRTGSRETQY
TRBV13	ASSLGPTGETSGRANEQF
TRBV5-1	ASSPTILDKQF
TRBV6-2/TRBV6-3	ASSFPTSGIQTSYNEQF
TRBV6-5	ASSYIGGSTDTQY
TRBV30	AWSVFGGSDNSPLH
TRBV9	ASSARWDTGAF